The entry below gives a single T cell receptor (beta chain) sequence along with its context. The antigen it recognizes is unknown. No much larger clone exists at a distance of one base, and base qualities are not known. The CDR3 regions of human TCRbeta chains were analyzed by immunosequencing. In the original analysis: TCRs in the repertoires were matched against a reference library of SARS-CoV-2-specific TCRs that had been generated with the MIRA antigen-specificity platform. Breadth was defined as the fraction of unique TCRs that were SARS-CoV-2-associated, and depth was defined as the fraction of total T cells that were SARS-CoV-2-associated. Using the MIRA data, every spike-specific TCR was mapped to the spike region that the TCR reacted to and assigned to either a CD4 or a CD8 class. Log10-transformed breadth and depth values were compared by one-way ANOVA with Sidak's multiple comparisons tests. TCRdb re-hosts the immuneACCESS table, in-frame sequences only. Its copies lack some clones; in the studies checked, an unresolved V gene accounts for under half of them, and the cause for the rest is not known. From that table come the V and J calls and clone size; the DNA was used to work out D and trimming. Counted in this sample were about 130,000 clones; around nine tenths of them appeared once. The ten largest clonotypes hold about 1.1% of the sample.

This sample is part of a study of T cell responses to AZD1222 COVID-19 vaccine (dated by TCRdb to the early 2020s). At the level of the whole study: A total of over 230 trial participants underwent TCR sequencing, of whom more than 200 had received two doses of AZD1222 and 26 had received two doses of the MenACWY control vaccine. Trial participants were enrolled by age into subgroups of 18-55, 56-69 and 70-plus years, and around 150, 29 and 61 TCR-sequenced participants, respectively, were included in these subgroups.

This specimen's time point label, per the study, means: about 28 days (+/-7) after the second vaccine dose. AZD1222 recipients with second doses at about 4 weeks or about 12 weeks were pooled, because spike-specific TCR depth and breadth did not differ between schedules. Samples from vaccinated people were obtained from the UK trials COV001 and COV002, which included a single-blind randomized controlled phase 2/3 trial of AZD1222 (ChAdOx1 nCoV-19) in healthy adults. Trial participant PBMC samples were collected at day 0 and day 28 after the second dose for TCRbeta chain sequencing. Study-level results and caveats: Most participants were white British and females outnumbered males, and the authors suggested that clonal diversity may have been underestimated. Conclusions about previously exposed vaccinees are limited, since just a handful of AZD1222 recipients were seropositive for SARS-CoV-2 at baseline. After two AZD1222 doses, spike-specific TCR breadth and depth were significantly higher than at day 0 and than in MenACWY recipients. Nearly half of unique spike-specific TCRs reportedly recognized epitopes outside regions mutated in the B.1.351 and B.1.1.7 variants. CD4 TCRs associated with the vaccine covered the entire spike protein, and the dominant responses were in regions 160-218 and 743-854. Because no samples from the day 14 peak response were available, repertoires could be characterized only after the peak T cell response. In the small 56-69-year group, the increase in depth fell short of significance, most likely because of low power.

CDR1 SSHAT and CDR2 FNYEAQ are derived from the germline V gene (reference sequence). There are 15 amino acids in the CDR3, from cysteine to phenylalanine inclusive. Kept here is only the CDR3 DNA, which spans 45 bases and is read in frame from base 1. Relative to germline, V is 0 bases shorter and J is 3 bases shorter, with 8 bases between their ends. This chain joins TRBV7-7 to TRBJ2-2; the D segment might be TRBD1 or TRBD2, since each matches 5 bases. Sequencing used peripheral blood, obtained 28 days after the second AZD1222 dose. The clonotype originates from an adult who received the AZD1222 COVID-19 vaccine. The DNA is TGTGCCAGCAGCTTAGCGCTGGGGGACACCGGGGAGCTGTTTTTT. This translates into CASSLALGDTGELFF. Supplemented by the reference TRBV7-7 and TRBJ2-2 proteins around the CDR3, the complete variable domain is GAGVSQSPRYKVTKRGQDVTLRCDPISSHATLYWYQQALGQGPEFLTYFNYEAQPDKSGLPSDRFSAERPEGSISTLTIQRTEQRDSAMYRCASSLALGDTGELFFGEGSRLTVL.